Here is one T cell receptor beta chain with its context. Its antigen remains unidentified. This CDR3 has 13 residues. From germline, CDR1 is SEHNR and CDR2 FQNEAQ (reference sequence). The V and J ends lost 6 bases and 5 bases respectively, with 13 bases between them. Individual cDNA molecules carried attached unique molecular identifiers. TCRdb itself ran the 5' RACE reads through MiXCR, one entry per CDR3 protein. The sample carries more than 95,000 distinct CDR3 sequences, approximately 17% recorded once. These data are taken from a study of early T cells in non-severe SARS-CoV-2 infection. As for the study in general: RNA in bulk from unsorted whole blood was sequenced, and chains were unpaired. General study findings and limits: There was a bias toward anti-spike CD8 responses in VDJdb matching, which missed private and CD4 specificities.

The material sequenced was whole blood. This receptor was obtained from an adult who was a healthcare worker with PCR-confirmed SARS-CoV-2 infection or an uninfected control (not recorded which). This sequence joins TRBV7-9 and TRBJ1-1; possible D gene TRBD1, 6 bases. The CDR3 DNA reads as TGTGCCAGCAGTTCTCATACAGGGACTGAAGCTTTCTTT. It yields the protein CASSSHTGTEAFF.